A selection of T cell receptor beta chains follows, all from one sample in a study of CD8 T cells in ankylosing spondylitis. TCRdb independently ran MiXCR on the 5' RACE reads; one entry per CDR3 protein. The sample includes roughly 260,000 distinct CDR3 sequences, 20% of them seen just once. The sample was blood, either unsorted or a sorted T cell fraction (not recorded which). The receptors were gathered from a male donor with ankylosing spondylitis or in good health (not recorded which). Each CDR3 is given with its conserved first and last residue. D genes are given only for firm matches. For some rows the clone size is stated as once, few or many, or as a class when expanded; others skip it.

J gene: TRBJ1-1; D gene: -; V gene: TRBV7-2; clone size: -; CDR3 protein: CASSFAAVTEAFF; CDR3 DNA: TGTGCCAGCAGCTTCGCGGCGGTCACTGAAGCTTTCTTT
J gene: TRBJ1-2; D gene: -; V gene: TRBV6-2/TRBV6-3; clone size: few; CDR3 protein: CASRLGTYGYTF; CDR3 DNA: TGTGCCAGCAGGCTCGGGACTTATGGCTACACCTTC
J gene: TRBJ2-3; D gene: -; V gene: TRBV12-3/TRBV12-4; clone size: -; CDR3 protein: CASGRRLGGTDTQYF; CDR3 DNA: TGTGCCAGCGGGAGGCGCTTGGGGGGCACAGATACGCAGTATTTT
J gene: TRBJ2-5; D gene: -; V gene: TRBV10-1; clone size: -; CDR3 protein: CASRTGGRETQYF; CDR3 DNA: TGCGCCAGCAGGACCGGGGGCCGGGAGACCCAGTACTTC
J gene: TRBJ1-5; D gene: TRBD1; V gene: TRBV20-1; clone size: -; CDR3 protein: CSARVDRGGNQPQHF; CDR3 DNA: TGCAGTGCTAGAGTCGACAGGGGAGGGAATCAGCCCCAGCATTTT
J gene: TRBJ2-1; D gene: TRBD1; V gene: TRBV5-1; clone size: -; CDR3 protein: CASSYRDRGPNEQFF; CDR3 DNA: TGCGCCAGCAGCTACCGGGACAGGGGGCCCAATGAGCAGTTCTTC
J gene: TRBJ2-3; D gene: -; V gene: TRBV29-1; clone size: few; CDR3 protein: CSVEEAGRDTQYF; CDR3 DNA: TGCAGCGTTGAAGAGGCAGGCAGGGATACGCAGTATTTT
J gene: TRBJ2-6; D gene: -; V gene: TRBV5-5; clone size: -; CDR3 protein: CASSLVLVSGANVLTF; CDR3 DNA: TGTGCCAGCAGCTTGGTTCTGGTCTCTGGGGCCAACGTCCTGACTTTC
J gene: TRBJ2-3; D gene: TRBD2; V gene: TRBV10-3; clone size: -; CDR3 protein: CAINEAGVADTQYF; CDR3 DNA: TGTGCCATCAACGAAGCGGGAGTAGCGGATACGCAGTATTTT
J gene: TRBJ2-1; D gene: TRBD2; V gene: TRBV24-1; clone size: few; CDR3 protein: CATSDPTSGRRNEQFF; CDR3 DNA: TGTGCCACCAGTGATCCCACTAGCGGGAGGAGGAATGAGCAGTTCTTC
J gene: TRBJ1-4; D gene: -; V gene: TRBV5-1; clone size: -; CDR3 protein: CASSPRGAGNEKLFF; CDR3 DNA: TGCGCCAGCAGCCCGAGGGGGGCTGGTAATGAAAAACTGTTTTTT
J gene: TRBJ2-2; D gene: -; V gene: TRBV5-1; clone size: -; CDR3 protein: CASSLAFNSPGVGELFF; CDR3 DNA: TGCGCCAGCAGCTTGGCCTTTAACTCCCCTGGAGTCGGGGAGCTGTTTTTT
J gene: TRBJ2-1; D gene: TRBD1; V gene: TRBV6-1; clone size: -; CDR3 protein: CASSEGQANEQFF; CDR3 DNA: TGTGCCAGCAGCGAAGGACAGGCCAATGAGCAGTTCTTC
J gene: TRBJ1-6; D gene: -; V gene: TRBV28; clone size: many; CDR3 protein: CASSFRQGYSPLHF; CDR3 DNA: TGTGCCAGCAGTTTTCGGCAGGGCTATTCACCCCTCCACTTT
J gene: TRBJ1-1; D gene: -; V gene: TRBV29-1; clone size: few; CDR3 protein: CSVEVRSGSQAFF; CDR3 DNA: TGCAGCGTTGAAGTCAGGTCGGGTTCGCAAGCTTTCTTT
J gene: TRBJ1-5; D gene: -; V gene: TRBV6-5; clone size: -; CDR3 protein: CASSWDQNQPQHF; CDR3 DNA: TGTGCCAGCAGTTGGGATCAGAATCAGCCCCAGCATTTT
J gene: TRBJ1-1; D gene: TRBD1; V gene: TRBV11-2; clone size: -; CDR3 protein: CASSARSTGVWTEAFF; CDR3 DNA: TGTGCCAGCAGCGCTAGGTCGACAGGGGTCTGGACTGAAGCTTTCTTT
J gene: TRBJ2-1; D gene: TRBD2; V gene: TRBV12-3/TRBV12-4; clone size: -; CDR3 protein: CAIAGGSYNEQFF; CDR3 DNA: TGTGCCATAGCGGGGGGCTCCTACAATGAGCAGTTCTTC
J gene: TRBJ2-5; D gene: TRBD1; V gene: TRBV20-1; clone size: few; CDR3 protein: CSASPWDRGNQETQYF; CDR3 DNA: TGCAGTGCTAGTCCCTGGGACAGGGGAAATCAAGAGACCCAGTACTTC
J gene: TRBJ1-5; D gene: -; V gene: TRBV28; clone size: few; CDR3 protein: CASSRVGQPQHF; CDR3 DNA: TGTGCCAGCAGTCGGGTGGGTCAGCCCCAGCATTTT
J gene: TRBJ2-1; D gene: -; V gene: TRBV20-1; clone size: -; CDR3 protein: CSASNEQFF; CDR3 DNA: TGCAGTGCTTCGAATGAGCAGTTCTTC
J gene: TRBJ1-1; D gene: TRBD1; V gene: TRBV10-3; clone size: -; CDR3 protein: CAISGGQGNTEAFF; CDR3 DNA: TGTGCCATCAGTGGGGGACAGGGGAACACTGAAGCTTTCTTT
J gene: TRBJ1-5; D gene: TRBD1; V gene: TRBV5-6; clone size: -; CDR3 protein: CASSPRDRGANSNQPQHF; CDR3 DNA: TGTGCCAGCAGCCCCCGGGACAGGGGGGCAAATAGCAATCAGCCCCAGCATTTT